These 13 T cell receptor beta chains were all obtained from the same sample, sequenced in a study of blood T cell repertoires in COVID-19. TCRdb's table, derived via immunoSEQ multiplex PCR, lists solely in-frame clones and lacks some. The sample carries about 410,000 clones, about 88% recorded once. Sequenced material: peripheral blood. These receptors were taken from a woman between 35 and 50 years old with COVID-19, enrolled during active disease.

The chain has TRBV5-6 and TRBJ2-7; 12 positions match TRBD1. Per germline, CDR1 SGHDT and CDR2 YYEEEE. CDR3 size: 16 residues. V lost 2 bases, J lost 0 bases, and 3 bases stayed unmatched. For the CDR3, the DNA is TGTGCCAGCAGCTTTCCGGGACAGGGGGCCTCCTACGAGCAGTACTTC. This encodes CASSFPGQGASYEQYF. Full variable domain (remainder filled in from reference TRBV5-6 and TRBJ2-7): DAGVTQSPTHLIKTRGQQVTLRCSPKSGHDTVSWYQQALGQGPQFIFQYYEEEERQRGNFPDRFSGHQFPNYSSELNVNALLLGDSALYLCASSFPGQGASYEQYFGPGTRLTVT.

The chain couples TRBV19 to TRBJ1-4, with 7 bases identical to TRBD1. This CDR3 spans 14 amino acids. CDR1 is LNHDA, CDR2 SQIVND, per germline (reference sequence). The V segment lost 4 bases and the J segment 4 bases; nucleotides outside the gene matches: 3. The CDR3 coding sequence is TGTGCCAGTAGTACCCGACAGGGTAATGAAAAACTGTTTTTT. It codes for CASSTRQGNEKLFF.

This clone was detected only once. CDR3 sequence: CASTAGPSNQPQHF. The CDR3 nucleotides read TGTGCCAGCACGGCAGGGCCTAGCAATCAGCCCCAGCATTTT. The chain carries TRBV2 and TRBJ1-5, with D perhaps TRBD1 (5 bases). Looked up from germline, CDR1 is SNHLY and CDR2 is FYNNEI. The germline V and J ends were trimmed by 7 bases and 0 bases, with 10 bases remaining between them. This CDR3 has 14 amino acids.

This chain connects TRBV19 to TRBJ1-2; 7 bases are a match to TRBD1. The CDR3 runs 15 residues. Germline CDR1 LNHDA, CDR2 SQIVND (reference sequence). V trimming: 3 bases; J trimming: 3 bases; junction bases outside the gene matches: 7. The CDR3 spells CASSIARQGHYGYTF. DNA for the CDR3: TGTGCCAGTAGTATCGCCCGACAGGGCCACTATGGCTACACCTTC.

The rearrangement joins TRBV5-1 to TRBJ2-3; tentatively, D is TRBD2 (6 bases). CDR3 size: 14 residues. In germline, CDR1 is SGHRS, CDR2 YFSETQ. V lost 0 bases, J lost 4 bases, and 9 bases lay in between. Here the CDR3 reads CASSLVGGADTQYF. The CDR3 nucleotides are TGCGCCAGCAGCTTGGTTGGAGGGGCAGATACGCAGTATTTT.

The J gene is TRBJ1-3, the V gene TRBV4-3; weak D call: TRBD1 (5 bases). The germline CDR1 and CDR2 sequences are LGHNA and YSLEER. The CDR3 loop spans 15 amino acids. V was pared by 0 bases and J by 6 bases, with 12 bases between. CDR3 DNA: TGCGCCAGCAGCCAAGAAGGCGGGGGACTAAACACCATATATTTT. Amino acid sequence: CASSQEGGGLNTIYF.

This sequence joins TRBV19 and TRBJ1-1; 8 bases agree with TRBD1. Germline V gives CDR1 LNHDA, CDR2 SQIVND (reference sequence). V lost 1 base and J lost 11; bases outside the gene matches: 6. CDR3 length: 13 amino acids. In DNA form, the CDR3 reads TGTGCCAGTAGTATAGCCCAGGGGGCACACGCTTTCTTT. Translating gives CASSIAQGAHAFF.

About this clone: Other DNA variants within this sample encode the same CDR3. The V call is TRBV7-3, the J call TRBJ1-1; no definite D call. V was trimmed by 2 bases and J by 3 bases, leaving 7 bases between them. The CDR3 is made up of 13 amino acids. Germline values: CDR1 SGHTA, CDR2 FQGTGA. CDR3 DNA: TGTGCCAGCAGCTTATCGGGGTACACTGAAGCTTTCTTT. Protein: CASSLSGYTEAFF.

V and J are TRBV28 and TRBJ1-1; D possibly corresponds to TRBD1 (5 bases). V shed 3 bases and J shed 10 bases, with 12 bases lying between them. Germline CDR1 and CDR2: MDHEN and SYDVKM. There are 12 residues in the CDR3. The CDR3 DNA reads TGTGCCAGCAGTTTTTCGGGGGTGAGAGCTTTCTTT. Encoded protein: CASSFSGVRAFF.

The rearrangement links TRBV28 to TRBJ1-2, with TRBD1 as a possible D gene (6 bases). CDR1 and CDR2 (germline): MDHEN, SYDVKM. CDR3 size: 15 residues. V was cut by 6 bases and J by 2 bases, with 16 bases left in between. Here the CDR3 reads CASSDYGGPNYGYTF. The DNA of the CDR3 is TGTGCCAGCAGCGATTATGGGGGCCCGAACTATGGCTACACCTTC.

The chain joins TRBV7-2 to TRBJ1-1; D gene ambiguous. Germline V gene lookup returns CDR1 SGHTA and CDR2 FQGNSA. CDR3 length equals 13 residues. V lost 1 base, J lost 7 bases, and 10 bases lay in between. CDR3 DNA sequence: TGTGCCAGCAGCTTAGGACCGGGGATTGAAGCTTTCTTT. Protein sequence: CASSLGPGIEAFF.

The chain couples TRBV9 to TRBJ2-1; 12 bases agree with TRBD2. CDR1 and CDR2 from the germline V gene are SGDLS and YYNGEE. Germline trimming cut 2 bases from V and 10 bases from J; bases unmatched to any gene: 7. This CDR3 is 15 amino acids long. CDR3 sequence: CASSVASGGAGEQFF. Written as DNA, the CDR3 is TGTGCCAGCAGCGTTGCTAGCGGGGGGGCCGGGGAGCAGTTCTTC.

The gene calls are TRBV28 and TRBJ1-4, with TRBD1 identical over 9 bases. The germline V gene encodes CDR1 MDHEN and CDR2 SYDVKM. V dropped 8 bases and J dropped 7; count of bases not matched to a gene: 11. CDR3 length: 15 amino acids. This chain's CDR3 is CASSSGGQGSEKLFF. The CDR3 DNA reads TGTGCCAGCTCCTCTGGGGGACAGGGTTCTGAAAAACTGTTTTTT.